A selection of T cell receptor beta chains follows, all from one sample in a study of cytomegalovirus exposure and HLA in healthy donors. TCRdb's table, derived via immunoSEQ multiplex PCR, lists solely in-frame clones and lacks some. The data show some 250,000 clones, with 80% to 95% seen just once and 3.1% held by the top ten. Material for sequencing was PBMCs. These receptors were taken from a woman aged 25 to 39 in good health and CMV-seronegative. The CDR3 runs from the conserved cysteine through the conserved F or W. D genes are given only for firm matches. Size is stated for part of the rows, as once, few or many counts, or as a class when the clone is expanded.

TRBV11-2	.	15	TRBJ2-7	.	CASSLGQGGSYEQYF	TGTGCCAGCAGCTTAGGGCAGGGGGGATCCTACGAGCAGTACTTC
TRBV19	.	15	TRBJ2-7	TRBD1	CASSIKLTGAYEQYF	TGTGCCAGTAGTATAAAGTTGACAGGGGCGTACGAGCAGTACTTC
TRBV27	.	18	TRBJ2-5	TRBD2	CASSESLAGIGWGETQYF	TGTGCCAGCAGTGAATCCCTAGCGGGAATCGGTTGGGGAGAGACCCAGTACTTC
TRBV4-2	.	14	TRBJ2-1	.	CASSQGDLQVGQFF	TGTGCCAGCAGCCAGGGGGACCTCCAGGTAGGGCAGTTCTTC
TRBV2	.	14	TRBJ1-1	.	CASSEQGRGTEAFF	TGTGCCAGCAGTGAACAGGGGAGGGGCACTGAAGCTTTCTTT
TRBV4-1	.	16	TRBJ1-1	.	CASSQGSGQLNTEAFF	TGCGCCAGCAGCCAAGGGTCCGGACAGTTGAACACTGAAGCTTTCTTT
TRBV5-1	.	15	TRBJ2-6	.	CASSLAGAGANVLTF	TGCGCCAGCAGCTTGGCAGGGGCTGGGGCCAACGTCCTGACTTTC
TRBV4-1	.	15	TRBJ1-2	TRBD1	CASSQASGTGAGYTF	TGCGCCAGCAGCCAAGCATCCGGGACAGGGGCCGGCTACACCTTC
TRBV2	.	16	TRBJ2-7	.	CASRDVGGTEPYEQYF	TGTGCCAGCAGAGACGTCGGGGGGACAGAGCCCTACGAGCAGTACTTC
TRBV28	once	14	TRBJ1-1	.	CASSLFPGNTEAFF	TGTGCCAGCAGTTTATTTCCAGGGAACACTGAAGCTTTCTTT
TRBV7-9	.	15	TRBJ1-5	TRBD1	CASSGGTGLNQPQHF	TGTGCCAGCAGCGGGGGGACAGGCCTCAATCAGCCCCAGCATTTT
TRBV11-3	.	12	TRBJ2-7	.	CASSGDSYEQYF	TGTGCCAGCAGCGGAGACAGCTACGAGCAGTACTTC
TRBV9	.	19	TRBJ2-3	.	CASSVPVDSTRTSTDTQYF	TGTGCCAGCAGCGTACCGGTAGACAGCACTAGAACTAGCACAGATACGCAGTATTTT
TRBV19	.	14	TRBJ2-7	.	CASSQPEASYEQYF	TGTGCCAGTAGTCAGCCGGAGGCCTCCTACGAGCAGTACTTC
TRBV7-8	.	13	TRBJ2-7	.	CASSLGTKYEQYF	TGTGCCAGCAGCTTAGGGACAAAATACGAGCAGTACTTC
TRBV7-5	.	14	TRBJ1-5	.	CARSRQARNQPQHF	TGTGCCAGAAGCCGACAAGCCAGAAATCAGCCCCAGCATTTT
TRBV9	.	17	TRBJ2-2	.	CASSVDPPRGSTGELFF	TGTGCCAGCAGCGTAGACCCCCCTCGGGGGAGCACCGGGGAGCTGTTTTTT
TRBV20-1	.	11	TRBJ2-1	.	CSARDYPEQFF	TGCAGTGCTAGAGATTATCCTGAGCAGTTCTTC
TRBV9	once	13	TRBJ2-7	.	CASSVSPTYEQYF	TGTGCCAGCAGCGTTAGTCCTACCTACGAGCAGTACTTC